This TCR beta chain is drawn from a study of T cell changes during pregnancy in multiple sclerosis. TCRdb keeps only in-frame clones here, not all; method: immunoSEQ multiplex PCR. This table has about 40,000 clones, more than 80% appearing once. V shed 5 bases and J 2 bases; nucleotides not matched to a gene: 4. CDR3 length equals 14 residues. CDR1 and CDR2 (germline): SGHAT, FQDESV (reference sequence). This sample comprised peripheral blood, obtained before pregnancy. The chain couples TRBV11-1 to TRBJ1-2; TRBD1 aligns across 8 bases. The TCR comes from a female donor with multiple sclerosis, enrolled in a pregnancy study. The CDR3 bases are TGTGCCAGCAGCCCCGGACAGGGAAACTATGGCTACACCTTC. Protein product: CASSPGQGNYGYTF.